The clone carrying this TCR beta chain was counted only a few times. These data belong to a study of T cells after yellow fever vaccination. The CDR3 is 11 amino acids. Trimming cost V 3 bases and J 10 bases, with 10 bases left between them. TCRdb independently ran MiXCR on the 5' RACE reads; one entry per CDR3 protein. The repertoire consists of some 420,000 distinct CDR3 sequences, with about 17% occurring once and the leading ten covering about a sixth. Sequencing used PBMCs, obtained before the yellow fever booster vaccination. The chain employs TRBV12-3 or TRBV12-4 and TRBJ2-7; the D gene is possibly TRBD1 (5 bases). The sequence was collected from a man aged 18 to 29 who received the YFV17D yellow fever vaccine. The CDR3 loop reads CASSFDSIQYF. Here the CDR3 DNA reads TGTGCCAGCAGTTTCGACAGTATACAGTACTTC.